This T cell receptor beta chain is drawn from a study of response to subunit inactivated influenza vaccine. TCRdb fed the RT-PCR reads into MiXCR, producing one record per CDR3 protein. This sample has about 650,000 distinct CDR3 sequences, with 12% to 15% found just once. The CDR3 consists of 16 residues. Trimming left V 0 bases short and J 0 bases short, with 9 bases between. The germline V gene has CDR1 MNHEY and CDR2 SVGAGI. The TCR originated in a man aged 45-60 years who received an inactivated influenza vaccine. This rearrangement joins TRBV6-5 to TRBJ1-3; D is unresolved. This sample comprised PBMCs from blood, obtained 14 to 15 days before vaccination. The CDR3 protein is CASSYSPANSGNTIYF. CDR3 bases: TGTGCCAGCAGTTACTCGCCAGCGAACTCTGGAAACACCATATATTTT.